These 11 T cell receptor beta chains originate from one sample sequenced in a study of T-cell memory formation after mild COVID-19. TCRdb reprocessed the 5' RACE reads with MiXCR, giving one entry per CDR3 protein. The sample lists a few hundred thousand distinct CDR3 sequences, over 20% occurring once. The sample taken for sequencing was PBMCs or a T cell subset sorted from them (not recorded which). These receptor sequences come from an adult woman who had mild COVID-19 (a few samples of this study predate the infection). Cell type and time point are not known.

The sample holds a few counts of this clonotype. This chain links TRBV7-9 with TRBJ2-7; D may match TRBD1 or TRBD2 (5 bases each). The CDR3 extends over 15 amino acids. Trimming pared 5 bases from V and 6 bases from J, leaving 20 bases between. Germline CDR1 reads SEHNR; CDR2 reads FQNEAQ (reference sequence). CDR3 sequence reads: CASSPGLRDFGEQYF. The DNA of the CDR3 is TGTGCCAGCAGCCCCGGACTCAGGGATTTCGGCGAGCAGTACTTC.

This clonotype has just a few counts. In DNA form, the CDR3 reads TGTGCCACCAGTGCTAGGGACAATCAGCCCCAGCATTTT. Translated: CATSARDNQPQHF. The V and J genes are TRBV24-1 and TRBJ1-5; D is uncertain. Trimming cost V 5 bases and J 3 bases, with 7 bases left between them. Germline-derived CDR1 and CDR2 are KGHDR and SFDVKD. The CDR3 has 13 residues.

The CDR3 bases are TGTGCCAGCAGGGTGGGGACGAGCACTGAAGCTTTCTTT. Protein: CASRVGTSTEAFF. This rearrangement joins TRBV2 to TRBJ1-1, with D possibly being TRBD1 (5 bases). The V end was cut by 6 bases, the J end by 4 bases, with 12 bases between. From germline, CDR1 is SNHLY and CDR2 FYNNEI. The CDR3 is made up of 13 amino acids.

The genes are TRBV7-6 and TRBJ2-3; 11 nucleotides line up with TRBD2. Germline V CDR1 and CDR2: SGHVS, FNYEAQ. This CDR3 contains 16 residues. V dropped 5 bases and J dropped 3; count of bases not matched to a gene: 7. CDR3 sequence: CASSLIAGGPTDTQYF. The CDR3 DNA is TGTGCCAGCAGCCTTATAGCGGGAGGGCCGACAGATACGCAGTATTTT. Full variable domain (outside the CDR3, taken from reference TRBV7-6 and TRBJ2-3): GAGVSQSPRYKVTKRGQDVALRCDPISGHVSLYWYRQALGQGPEFLTYFNYEAQQDKSGLPNDRFSAERPEGSISTLTIQRTEQRDSAMYRCASSLIAGGPTDTQYFGPGTRLTVL.

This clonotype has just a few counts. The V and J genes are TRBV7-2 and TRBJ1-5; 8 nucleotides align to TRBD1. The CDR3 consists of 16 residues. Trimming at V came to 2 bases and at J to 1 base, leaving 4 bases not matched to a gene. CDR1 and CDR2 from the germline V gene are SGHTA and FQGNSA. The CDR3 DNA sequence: TGTGCCAGCAGCTTACAGGGGACAGGCAGCAATCAGCCCCAGCATTTT. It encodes CASSLQGTGSNQPQHF. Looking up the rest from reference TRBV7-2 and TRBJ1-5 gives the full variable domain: GAGVSQSPSNKVTEKGKDVELRCDPISGHTALYWYRQSLGQGLEFLIYFQGNSAPDKSGLPSDRFSAERTGGSVSTLTIQRTQQEDSAVYLCASSLQGTGSNQPQHFGDGTRLSIL.

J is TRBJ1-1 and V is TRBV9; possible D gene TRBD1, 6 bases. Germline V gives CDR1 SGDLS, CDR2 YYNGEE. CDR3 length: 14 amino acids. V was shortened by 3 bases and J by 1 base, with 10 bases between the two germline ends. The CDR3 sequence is CASSAQGQNTEAFF. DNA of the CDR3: TGTGCCAGCAGCGCGCAGGGACAGAACACTGAAGCTTTCTTT.

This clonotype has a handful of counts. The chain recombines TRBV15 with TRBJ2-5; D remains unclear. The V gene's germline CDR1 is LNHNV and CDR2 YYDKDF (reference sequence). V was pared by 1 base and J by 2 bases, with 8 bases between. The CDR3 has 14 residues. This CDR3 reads CATSRVSRQETQYF. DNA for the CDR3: TGTGCCACCAGCAGAGTAAGCAGACAAGAGACCCAGTACTTC.

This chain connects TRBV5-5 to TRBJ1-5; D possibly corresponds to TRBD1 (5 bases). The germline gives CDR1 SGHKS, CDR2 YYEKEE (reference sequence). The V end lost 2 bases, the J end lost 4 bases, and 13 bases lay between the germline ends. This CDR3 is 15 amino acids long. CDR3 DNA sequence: TGTGCCAGCAGCTTTATCGTGGGGCAGAATCAGCCCCAGCATTTT. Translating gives CASSFIVGQNQPQHF.

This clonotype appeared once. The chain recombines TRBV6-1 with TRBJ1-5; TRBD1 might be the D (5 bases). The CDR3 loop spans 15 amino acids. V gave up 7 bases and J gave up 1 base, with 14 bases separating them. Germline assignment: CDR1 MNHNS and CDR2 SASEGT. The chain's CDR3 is CASKRGRESNQPQHF. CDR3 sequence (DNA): TGTGCCAGCAAAAGAGGCAGGGAGAGCAATCAGCCCCAGCATTTT.

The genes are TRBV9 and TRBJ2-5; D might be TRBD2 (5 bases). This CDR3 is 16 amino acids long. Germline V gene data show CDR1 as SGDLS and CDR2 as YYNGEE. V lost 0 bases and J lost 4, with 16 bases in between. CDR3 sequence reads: CASSVASVAGGETQYF. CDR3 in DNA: TGTGCCAGCAGCGTAGCTAGTGTGGCAGGAGGAGAGACCCAGTACTTC.

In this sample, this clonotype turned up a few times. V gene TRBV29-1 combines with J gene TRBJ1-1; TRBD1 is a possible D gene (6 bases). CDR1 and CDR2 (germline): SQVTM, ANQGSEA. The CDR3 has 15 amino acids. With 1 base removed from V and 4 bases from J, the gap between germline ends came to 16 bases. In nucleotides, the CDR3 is TGCAGCGTTGAAGGGGGTCTTGGAGGGGGCACTGAAGCTTTCTTT. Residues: CSVEGGLGGGTEAFF.